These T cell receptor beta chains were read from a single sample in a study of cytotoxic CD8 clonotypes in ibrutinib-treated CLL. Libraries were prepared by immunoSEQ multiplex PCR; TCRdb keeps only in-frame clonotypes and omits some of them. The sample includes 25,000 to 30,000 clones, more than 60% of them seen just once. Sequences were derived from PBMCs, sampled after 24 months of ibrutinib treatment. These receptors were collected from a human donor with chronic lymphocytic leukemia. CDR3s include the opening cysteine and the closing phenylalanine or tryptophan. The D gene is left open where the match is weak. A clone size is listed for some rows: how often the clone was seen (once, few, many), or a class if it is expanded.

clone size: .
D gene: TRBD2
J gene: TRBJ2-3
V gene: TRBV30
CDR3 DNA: TGTGCCTGGGAACTAGCGGGGATCACAGATACGCAGTATTTT
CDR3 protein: CAWELAGITDTQYF

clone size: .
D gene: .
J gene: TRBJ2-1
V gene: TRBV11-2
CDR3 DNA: TGTGCCAGCAGCTTAGGCCATGAGCAGTTCTTC
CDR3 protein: CASSLGHEQFF

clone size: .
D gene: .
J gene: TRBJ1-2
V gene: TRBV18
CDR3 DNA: TGTGCCAGCTCACCAATAACAGGGCGTTCTAACTATGGCTACACCTTC
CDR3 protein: CASSPITGRSNYGYTF

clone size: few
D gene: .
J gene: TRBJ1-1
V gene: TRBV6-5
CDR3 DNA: TGTGCCAGCAGTTACTCTTATGCACAGATGAACACTGAAGCTTTCTTT
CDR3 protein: CASSYSYAQMNTEAFF

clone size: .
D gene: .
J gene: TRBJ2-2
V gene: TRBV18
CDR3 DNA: TGTGCCAGCTCACCTGCAGAAGGAGGAAACACCGGGGAGCTGTTTTTT
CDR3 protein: CASSPAEGGNTGELFF

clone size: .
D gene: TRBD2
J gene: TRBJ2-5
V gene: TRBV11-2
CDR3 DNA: TGTGCCAGCAGCTTAGGGACTAGCGGGGGGGAGACCCAGTACTTC
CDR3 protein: CASSLGTSGGETQYF

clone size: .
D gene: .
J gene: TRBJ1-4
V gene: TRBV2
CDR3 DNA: TGTGCCAGCAGGAGACCGGGACGGGATGGAGAAAAACTGTTTTTT
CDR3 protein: CASRRPGRDGEKLFF

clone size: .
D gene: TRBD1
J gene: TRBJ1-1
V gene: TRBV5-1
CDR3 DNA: TGCGCCAGCAGCTTGATAGCAGGGGGCCTGAGGGCTGAAGCTTTCTTT
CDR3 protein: CASSLIAGGLRAEAFF

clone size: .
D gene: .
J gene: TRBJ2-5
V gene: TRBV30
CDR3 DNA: TGTGCCTGGAGTGGAGGGATGAGAGAGACCCAGTACTTC
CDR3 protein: CAWSGGMRETQYF

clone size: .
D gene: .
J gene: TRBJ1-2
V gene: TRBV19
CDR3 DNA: TGTGCCAGTAGTATCTCAGTGGTAACTAACTATGGCTACACCTTC
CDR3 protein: CASSISVVTNYGYTF

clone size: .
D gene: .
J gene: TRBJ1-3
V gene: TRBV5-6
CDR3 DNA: TGTGCCAGCAGCTTGTGGCAGGAAGACACCATATATTTT
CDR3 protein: CASSLWQEDTIYF

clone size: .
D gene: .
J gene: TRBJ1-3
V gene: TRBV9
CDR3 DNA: TGTGCCAGCAGCGTAGGGGGACTTTATTCTGGAAACACCATATATTTT
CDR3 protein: CASSVGGLYSGNTIYF

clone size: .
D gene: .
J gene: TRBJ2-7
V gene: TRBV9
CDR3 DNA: TGTGCCAGCAGCGCGGGACTGTACTACGAGCAGTACTTC
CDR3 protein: CASSAGLYYEQYF

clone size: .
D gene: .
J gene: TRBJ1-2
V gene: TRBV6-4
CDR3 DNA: TGTGCCAGCAGTGTCGAGTCACAGGGACTCTATGGCTACACCTTC
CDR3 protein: CASSVESQGLYGYTF